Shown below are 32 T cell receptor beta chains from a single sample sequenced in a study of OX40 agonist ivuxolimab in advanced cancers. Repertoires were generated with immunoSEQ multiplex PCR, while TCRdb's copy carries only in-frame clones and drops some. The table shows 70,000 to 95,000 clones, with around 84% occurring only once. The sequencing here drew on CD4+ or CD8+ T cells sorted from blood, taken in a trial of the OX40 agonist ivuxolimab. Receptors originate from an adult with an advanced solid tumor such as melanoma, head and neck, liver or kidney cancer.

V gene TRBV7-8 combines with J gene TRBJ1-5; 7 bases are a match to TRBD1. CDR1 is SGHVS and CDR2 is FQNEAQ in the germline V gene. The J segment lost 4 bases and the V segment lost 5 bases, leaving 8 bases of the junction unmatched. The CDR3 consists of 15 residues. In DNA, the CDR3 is TGTGCCAGCAGCCCCCTCCCGACAGGGAATCAGCCCCAGCATTTT. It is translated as CASSPLPTGNQPQHF.

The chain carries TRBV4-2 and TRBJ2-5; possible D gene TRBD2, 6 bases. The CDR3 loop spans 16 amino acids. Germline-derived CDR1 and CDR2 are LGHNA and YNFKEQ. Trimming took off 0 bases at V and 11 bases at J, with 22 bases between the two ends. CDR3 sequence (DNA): TGTGCCAGCAGCCAAGAGGGTAGCGGACCTACGTTAGAGCAGTACTTC. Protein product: CASSQEGSGPTLEQYF.

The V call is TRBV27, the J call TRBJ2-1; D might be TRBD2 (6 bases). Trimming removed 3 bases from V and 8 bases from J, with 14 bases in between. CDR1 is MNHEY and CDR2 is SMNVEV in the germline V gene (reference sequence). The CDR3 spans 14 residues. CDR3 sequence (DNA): TGTGCCAGCAGTTTCTCACGCGGGGTCCATGAGCAGTTCTTC. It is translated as CASSFSRGVHEQFF.

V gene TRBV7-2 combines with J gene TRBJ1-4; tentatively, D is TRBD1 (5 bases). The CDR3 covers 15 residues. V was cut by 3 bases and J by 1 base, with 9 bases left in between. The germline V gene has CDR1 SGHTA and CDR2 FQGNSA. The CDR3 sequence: CASSLGGGTNEKLFF. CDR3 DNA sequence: TGTGCCAGCAGCTTGGGGGGGGGAACTAATGAAAAACTGTTTTTT.

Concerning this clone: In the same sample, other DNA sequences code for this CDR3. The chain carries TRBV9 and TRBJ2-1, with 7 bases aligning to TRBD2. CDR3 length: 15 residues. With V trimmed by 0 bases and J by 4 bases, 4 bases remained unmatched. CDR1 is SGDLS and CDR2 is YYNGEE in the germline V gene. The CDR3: CASSVGLADYNEQFF. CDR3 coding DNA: TGTGCCAGCAGCGTAGGTCTAGCGGATTACAATGAGCAGTTCTTC.

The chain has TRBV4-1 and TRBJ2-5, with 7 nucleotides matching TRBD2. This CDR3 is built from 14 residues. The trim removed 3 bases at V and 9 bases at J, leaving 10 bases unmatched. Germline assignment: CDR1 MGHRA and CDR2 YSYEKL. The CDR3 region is CASSQGSDLAAQYF. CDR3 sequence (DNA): TGCGCCAGCAGCCAGGGATCGGACCTAGCGGCCCAGTACTTC.

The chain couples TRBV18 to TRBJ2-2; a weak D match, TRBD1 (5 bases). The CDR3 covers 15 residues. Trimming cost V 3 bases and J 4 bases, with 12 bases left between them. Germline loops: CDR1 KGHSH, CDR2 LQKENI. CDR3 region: CASSPEQVSTGELFF. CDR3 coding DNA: TGTGCCAGCTCACCGGAACAGGTTTCCACCGGGGAGCTGTTTTTT.

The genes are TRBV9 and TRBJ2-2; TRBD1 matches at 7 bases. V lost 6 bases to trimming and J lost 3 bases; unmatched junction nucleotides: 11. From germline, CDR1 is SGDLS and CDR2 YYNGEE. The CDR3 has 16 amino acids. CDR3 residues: CASTFAQGTHTGELFF. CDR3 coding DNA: TGTGCCAGCACCTTCGCACAGGGGACGCACACCGGGGAGCTGTTTTTT.

The CDR3 is CASSPGGTGELFF. In nucleotides, the CDR3 is TGTGCCAGCAGCCCCGGGGGTACCGGGGAGCTGTTTTTT. The V gene is TRBV7-9, the J gene TRBJ2-2, with a weak D call TRBD2 (6 bases). Germline V lookup: CDR1 SEHNR, CDR2 FQNEAQ (reference sequence). This CDR3 is 13 amino acids long. V lost 5 bases and J 5 bases, leaving 9 bases between the germline ends. The variable domain in full, completed from reference TRBV7-9 and TRBJ2-2, reads DTGVSQNPRHKITKRGQNVTFRCDPISEHNRLYWYRQTLGQGPEFLTYFQNEAQLEKSRLLSDRFSAERPKGSFSTLEIQRTEQGDSAMYLCASSPGGTGELFFGEGSRLTVL.

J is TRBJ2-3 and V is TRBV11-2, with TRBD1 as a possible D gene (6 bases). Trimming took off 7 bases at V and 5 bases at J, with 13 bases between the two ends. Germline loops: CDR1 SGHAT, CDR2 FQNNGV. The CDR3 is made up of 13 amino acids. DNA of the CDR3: TGTGCCAGCACCTTGTGGGGGCAAGATACGCAGTATTTT. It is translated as CASTLWGQDTQYF.

CDR3 bases: TGTGCCAGCAGCCGACCAGCAACAGATACGCAGTATTTT. This translates into CASSRPATDTQYF. This rearrangement joins TRBV7-9 to TRBJ2-3; D call uncertain. The CDR3 covers 13 residues. Trimming shortened V by 5 bases and J by 3 bases, and 9 bases separated the two germline ends. Germline CDR1 and CDR2: SEHNR and FQNEAQ (reference sequence). Variable domain in full (rest from reference TRBV7-9 and TRBJ2-3): DTGVSQNPRHKITKRGQNVTFRCDPISEHNRLYWYRQTLGQGPEFLTYFQNEAQLEKSRLLSDRFSAERPKGSFSTLEIQRTEQGDSAMYLCASSRPATDTQYFGPGTRLTVL.

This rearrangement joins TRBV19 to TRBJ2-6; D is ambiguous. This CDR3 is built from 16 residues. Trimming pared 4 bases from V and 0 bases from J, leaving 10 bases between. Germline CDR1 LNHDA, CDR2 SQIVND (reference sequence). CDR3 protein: CASSTDGRSGANVLTF. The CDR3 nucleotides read TGTGCCAGTAGTACCGACGGACGCTCTGGGGCCAACGTCCTGACTTTC.

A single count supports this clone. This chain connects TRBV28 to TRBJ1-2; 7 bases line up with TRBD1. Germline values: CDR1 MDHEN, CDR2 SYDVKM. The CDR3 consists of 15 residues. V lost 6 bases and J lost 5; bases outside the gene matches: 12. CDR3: CASRLSDRVGYGYTF. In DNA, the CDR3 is TGTGCCAGCAGACTATCCGACAGGGTTGGATATGGCTACACCTTC.

The CDR3 DNA is TGCAGCGTTTTGACAGGGAACACTGAAGCTTTCTTT. Its translation: CSVLTGNTEAFF. This chain joins TRBV29-1 and TRBJ1-1; D is perhaps TRBD1 (6 bases). The CDR3 spans 12 residues. V shed 5 bases and J shed 1 base, with 8 bases lying between them. Germline loops: CDR1 SQVTM, CDR2 ANQGSEA.

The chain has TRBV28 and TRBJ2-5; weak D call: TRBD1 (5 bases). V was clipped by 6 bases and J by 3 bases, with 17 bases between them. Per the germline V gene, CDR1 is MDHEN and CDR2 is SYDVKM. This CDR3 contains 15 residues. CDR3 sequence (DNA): TGTGCCAGCAGCCCCCCTGGGGCAGGTAAAGAGACCCAGTACTTC. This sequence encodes CASSPPGAGKETQYF.

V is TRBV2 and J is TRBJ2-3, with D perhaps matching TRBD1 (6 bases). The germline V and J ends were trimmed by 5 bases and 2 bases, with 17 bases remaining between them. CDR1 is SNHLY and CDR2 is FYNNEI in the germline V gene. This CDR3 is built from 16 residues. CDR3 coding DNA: TGTGCCAGCAGTCGGCGAAGGGACAAGCCCACAGATACGCAGTATTTT. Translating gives CASSRRRDKPTDTQYF.

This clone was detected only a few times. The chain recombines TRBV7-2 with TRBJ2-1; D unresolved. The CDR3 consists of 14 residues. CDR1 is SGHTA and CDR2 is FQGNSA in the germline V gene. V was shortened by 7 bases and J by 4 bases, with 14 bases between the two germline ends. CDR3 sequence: CASTFQKPYNEQFF. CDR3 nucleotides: TGTGCCAGCACCTTTCAGAAGCCGTACAATGAGCAGTTCTTC.

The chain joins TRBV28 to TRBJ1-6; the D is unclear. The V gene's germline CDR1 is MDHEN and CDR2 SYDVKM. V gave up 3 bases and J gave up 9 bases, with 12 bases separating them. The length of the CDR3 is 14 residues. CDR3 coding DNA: TGTGCCAGCAGTTTCGGCGAGGGAGGTTCACCCCTCCACTTT. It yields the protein CASSFGEGGSPLHF.

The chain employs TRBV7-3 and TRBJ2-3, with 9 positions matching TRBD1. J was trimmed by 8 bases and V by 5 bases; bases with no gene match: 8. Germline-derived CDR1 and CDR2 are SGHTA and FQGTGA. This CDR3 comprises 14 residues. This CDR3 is CASSPQLDRGTQYF. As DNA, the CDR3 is TGTGCCAGCAGCCCTCAACTGGACAGGGGTACGCAGTATTTT.

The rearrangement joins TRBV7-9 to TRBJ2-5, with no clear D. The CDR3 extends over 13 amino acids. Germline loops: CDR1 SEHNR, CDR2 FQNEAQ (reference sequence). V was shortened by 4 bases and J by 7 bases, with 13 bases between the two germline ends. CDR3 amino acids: CASSSTVLGTQYF. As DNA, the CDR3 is TGTGCCAGCAGCTCAACGGTTTTAGGGACCCAGTACTTC.

DNA for the CDR3: TGTGCCAGCAGCTTAGGGGCACAGAGCTACGAGCAGTACTTC. Residues: CASSLGAQSYEQYF. The gene calls are TRBV11-2 and TRBJ2-7, with D hard to call. Germline V lookup: CDR1 SGHAT, CDR2 FQNNGV. The CDR3 is 14 amino acids. V lost 1 base to trimming and J lost 3 bases, with 10 bases between them.

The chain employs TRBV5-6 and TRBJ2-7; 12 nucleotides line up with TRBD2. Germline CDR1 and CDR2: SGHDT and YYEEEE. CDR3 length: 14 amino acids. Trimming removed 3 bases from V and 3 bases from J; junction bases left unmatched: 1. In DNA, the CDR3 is TGTGCCAGCAGCTGGGGACTAGCGGGCTACGAGCAGTACTTC. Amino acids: CASSWGLAGYEQYF.

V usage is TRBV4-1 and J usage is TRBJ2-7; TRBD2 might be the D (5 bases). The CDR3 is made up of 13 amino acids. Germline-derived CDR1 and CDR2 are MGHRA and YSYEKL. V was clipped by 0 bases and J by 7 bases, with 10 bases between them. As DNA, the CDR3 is TGCGCCAGCAGCCAAGAAAGCGGAACAGAGCAGTACTTC. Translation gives CASSQESGTEQYF.

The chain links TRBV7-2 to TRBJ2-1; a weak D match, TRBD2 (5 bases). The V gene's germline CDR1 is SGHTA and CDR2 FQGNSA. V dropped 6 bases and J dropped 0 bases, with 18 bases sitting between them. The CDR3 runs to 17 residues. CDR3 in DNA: TGTGCCAGCAGACCCCAACTAAGCGCGGGCTCCTACAATGAGCAGTTCTTC. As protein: CASRPQLSAGSYNEQFF.

The CDR3 sequence: CASSVTGLAGPSYEQYF. CDR3 nucleotides: TGTGCCAGCAGCGTAACTGGACTAGCGGGGCCTTCCTACGAGCAGTACTTC. The chain employs TRBV9 and TRBJ2-7; TRBD2 matches 12 bases. Germline CDR1 and CDR2: SGDLS and YYNGEE. With 1 base clipped from V and 1 base from J, the junction kept 6 bases outside the gene matches. The CDR3 runs 17 residues. Based on the CDR3 plus reference TRBV9 and TRBJ2-7, the full variable domain is DSGVTQTPKHLITATGQRVTLRCSPRSGDLSVYWYQQSLDQGLQFLIQYYNGEERAKGNILERFSAQQFPDLHSELNLSSLELGDSALYFCASSVTGLAGPSYEQYFGPGTRLTVT.

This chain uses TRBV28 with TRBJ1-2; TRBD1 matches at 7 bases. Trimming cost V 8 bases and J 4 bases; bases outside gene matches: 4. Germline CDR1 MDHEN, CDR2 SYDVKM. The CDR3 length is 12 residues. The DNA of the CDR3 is TGTGCCAGCTCAGGGGGTCTCTATGGCTACACCTTC. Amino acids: CASSGGLYGYTF.

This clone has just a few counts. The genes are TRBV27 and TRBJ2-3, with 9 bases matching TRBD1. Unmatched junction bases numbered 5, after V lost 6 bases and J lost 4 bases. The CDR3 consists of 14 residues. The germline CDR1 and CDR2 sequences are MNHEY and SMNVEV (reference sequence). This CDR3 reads CASRSQGAADTQYF. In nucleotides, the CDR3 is TGTGCCAGCAGATCACAGGGGGCAGCAGATACGCAGTATTTT.

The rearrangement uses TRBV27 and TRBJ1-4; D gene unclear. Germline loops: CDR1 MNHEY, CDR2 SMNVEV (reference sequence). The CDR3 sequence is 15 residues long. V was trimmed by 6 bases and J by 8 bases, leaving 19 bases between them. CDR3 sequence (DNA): TGTGCCAGCAGGCAAAACTCCTTCTCGGGAGAAAAACTGTTTTTT. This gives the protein CASRQNSFSGEKLFF.

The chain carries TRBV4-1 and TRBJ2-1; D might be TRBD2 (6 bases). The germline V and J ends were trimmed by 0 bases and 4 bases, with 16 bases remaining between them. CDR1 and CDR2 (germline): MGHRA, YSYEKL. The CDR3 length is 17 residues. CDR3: CASSQDGGRRAYNEQFF. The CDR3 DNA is TGCGCCAGCAGCCAAGATGGAGGAAGGAGGGCTTACAATGAGCAGTTCTTC.

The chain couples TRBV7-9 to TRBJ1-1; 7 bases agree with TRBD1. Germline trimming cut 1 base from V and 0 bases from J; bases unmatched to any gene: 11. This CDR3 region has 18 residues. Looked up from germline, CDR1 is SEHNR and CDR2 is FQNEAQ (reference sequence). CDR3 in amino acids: CASSLVGQTSSMNTEAFF. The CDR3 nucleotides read TGTGCCAGCAGCTTAGTGGGACAGACCTCCTCCATGAACACTGAAGCTTTCTTT.

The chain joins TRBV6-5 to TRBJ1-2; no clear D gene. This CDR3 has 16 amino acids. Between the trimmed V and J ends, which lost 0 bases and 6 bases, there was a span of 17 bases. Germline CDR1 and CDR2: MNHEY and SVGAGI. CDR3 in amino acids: CASSYSMNILGDGYTF. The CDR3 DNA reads TGTGCCAGCAGTTACTCGATGAACATCCTTGGTGATGGCTACACCTTC.

Here the CDR3 reads CAISPGKREGGTDTQYF. CDR3 in DNA: TGTGCCATCAGTCCCGGTAAGCGGGAAGGTGGCACAGATACGCAGTATTTT. The chain employs TRBV10-3 and TRBJ2-3; TRBD2 matches 7 bases. Germline V gene sequence: CDR1 ENHRY, CDR2 SYGVKD. V dropped 5 bases and J dropped 1; count of bases not matched to a gene: 12. The CDR3 spans 17 residues.